A selection of T cell receptor beta chains follows, all from one sample in a study of control samples from healthy donors and cancer patients. Sequencing used immunoSEQ multiplex PCR; TCRdb keeps in-frame clones, though not all of them. The sample lists 100,000 to 150,000 clones, about 87% occurring once. Sequenced sample: blood. The receptors here all came from a man aged 60 to 75 in good health. The CDR3 runs from the conserved cysteine through the conserved F or W. The D gene is left open where the match is weak. The size entry is marked missing in some rows and otherwise reads once, few, many or a size class.

v_gene: TRBV18; j_gene: TRBJ1-1; d_gene: NA; abundance: NA; CDR3aa: CASSPPRSQNTEAFF; CDR3nt: TGTGCCAGCTCACCACCTCGGTCACAGAACACTGAAGCTTTCTTT
v_gene: TRBV28; j_gene: TRBJ1-5; d_gene: NA; abundance: NA; CDR3aa: CASSFNTRNQPQHF; CDR3nt: TGTGCCAGCAGTTTTAACACCCGCAATCAGCCCCAGCATTTT
v_gene: TRBV19; j_gene: TRBJ1-5; d_gene: NA; abundance: once; CDR3aa: CASSIGHGGGNQPQHF; CDR3nt: TGTGCCAGTAGTATAGGGCACGGAGGGGGCAATCAGCCCCAGCATTTT
v_gene: TRBV28; j_gene: TRBJ1-3; d_gene: NA; abundance: NA; CDR3aa: CASSNAGGGASGNTIYF; CDR3nt: TGTGCCAGCAGTAACGCGGGAGGGGGGGCCTCTGGAAACACCATATATTTT
v_gene: TRBV5-4; j_gene: TRBJ2-2; d_gene: NA; abundance: NA; CDR3aa: CASSPGKGITGELFF; CDR3nt: TGTGCCAGCAGCCCTGGGAAGGGGATCACCGGGGAGCTGTTTTTT
v_gene: TRBV18; j_gene: TRBJ1-5; d_gene: TRBD1; abundance: NA; CDR3aa: CASSPEQGGNQPQHF; CDR3nt: TGTGCCAGCTCACCAGAGCAGGGGGGTAATCAGCCCCAGCATTTT
v_gene: TRBV28; j_gene: TRBJ1-4; d_gene: NA; abundance: NA; CDR3aa: CASSLKGLKSEKLFF; CDR3nt: TGTGCCAGCAGTTTAAAGGGGCTTAAGTCCGAAAAACTGTTTTTT
v_gene: TRBV29-1; j_gene: TRBJ1-5; d_gene: NA; abundance: NA; CDR3aa: CSVEDGLRAQHF; CDR3nt: TGCAGCGTTGAAGATGGGCTCCGGGCCCAGCATTTT
v_gene: TRBV19; j_gene: TRBJ1-5; d_gene: NA; abundance: NA; CDR3aa: CASSPSAGTSNQPQHF; CDR3nt: TGTGCCAGTAGTCCCAGTGCGGGAACAAGCAATCAGCCCCAGCATTTT
v_gene: TRBV19; j_gene: TRBJ1-2; d_gene: TRBD1; abundance: NA; CDR3aa: CASSEPGQGVGGYTF; CDR3nt: TGTGCCAGTAGTGAACCGGGACAGGGAGTCGGAGGCTACACCTTC
v_gene: TRBV29-1; j_gene: TRBJ2-7; d_gene: NA; abundance: NA; CDR3aa: CSVESSKNYEQYF; CDR3nt: TGCAGCGTTGAAAGTAGCAAAAACTACGAGCAGTACTTC
v_gene: TRBV10-1; j_gene: TRBJ1-5; d_gene: TRBD1; abundance: NA; CDR3aa: CASSETGQGAIDQPQHF; CDR3nt: TGCGCCAGCAGTGAGACGGGACAGGGGGCTATTGATCAGCCCCAGCATTTT
v_gene: TRBV19; j_gene: TRBJ1-2; d_gene: NA; abundance: NA; CDR3aa: CASSSPETDRRYYTF; CDR3nt: TGTGCCAGTAGTAGCCCCGAGACAGATCGACGGTACTACACCTTC
v_gene: TRBV5-1; j_gene: TRBJ2-5; d_gene: NA; abundance: NA; CDR3aa: CASRNSLQETQYF; CDR3nt: TGCGCCAGCAGGAACAGTTTACAAGAGACCCAGTACTTC
v_gene: TRBV5-1; j_gene: TRBJ1-6; d_gene: NA; abundance: once; CDR3aa: CASSLDTNSPLHF; CDR3nt: TGCGCCAGCAGCTTGGACACTAATTCACCCCTCCACTTT
v_gene: TRBV6-5; j_gene: TRBJ2-1; d_gene: TRBD1; abundance: NA; CDR3aa: CASNRGLNHEQFF; CDR3nt: TGTGCCAGCAACAGGGGGCTCAATCATGAGCAGTTCTTC
v_gene: TRBV29-1; j_gene: TRBJ1-1; d_gene: TRBD1; abundance: NA; CDR3aa: CSVNKDRGRTEAFF; CDR3nt: TGCAGCGTCAATAAGGACAGGGGGCGTACTGAAGCTTTCTTT
v_gene: TRBV30; j_gene: TRBJ1-5; d_gene: NA; abundance: NA; CDR3aa: CAWSRGGSQPQHF; CDR3nt: TGTGCCTGGAGTAGGGGGGGTAGTCAGCCCCAGCATTTT
v_gene: TRBV18; j_gene: TRBJ1-5; d_gene: NA; abundance: NA; CDR3aa: CASSRAQSNQPQHF; CDR3nt: TGTGCCAGCTCAAGGGCGCAGTCCAATCAGCCCCAGCATTTT
v_gene: TRBV28; j_gene: TRBJ1-1; d_gene: NA; abundance: NA; CDR3aa: CASSLPQVWGGNTEAFF; CDR3nt: TGTGCCAGCAGTTTACCCCAAGTTTGGGGCGGGAACACTGAAGCTTTCTTT
v_gene: TRBV11-2; j_gene: TRBJ2-2; d_gene: TRBD2; abundance: few; CDR3aa: CASRGLAGGRFTGELFF; CDR3nt: TGTGCCAGCAGAGGACTAGCGGGGGGGCGTTTCACCGGGGAGCTGTTTTTT
v_gene: TRBV18; j_gene: TRBJ2-5; d_gene: NA; abundance: NA; CDR3aa: CASSSGTRGPGAQYF; CDR3nt: TGTGCCAGCTCATCCGGGACTAGGGGGCCTGGGGCCCAGTACTTC
v_gene: TRBV7-2; j_gene: TRBJ2-3; d_gene: NA; abundance: NA; CDR3aa: CASSLTTGPDTQYF; CDR3nt: TGTGCCAGCAGCTTGACGACAGGTCCAGATACGCAGTATTTT
v_gene: TRBV11-2; j_gene: TRBJ2-5; d_gene: NA; abundance: NA; CDR3aa: CASSPRTGTQETQYF; CDR3nt: TGTGCCAGCAGCCCACGAACGGGGACCCAAGAGACCCAGTACTTC
v_gene: TRBV6-5; j_gene: TRBJ2-3; d_gene: NA; abundance: NA; CDR3aa: CASSYAGYGTDTQYF; CDR3nt: TGTGCCAGCAGTTACGCGGGGTACGGGACAGATACGCAGTATTTT
v_gene: TRBV11-3; j_gene: TRBJ1-5; d_gene: NA; abundance: NA; CDR3aa: CASSLVGAGQYSNQPQHF; CDR3nt: TGTGCCAGCAGCTTAGTTGGGGCAGGCCAATATAGCAATCAGCCCCAGCATTTT
v_gene: TRBV11-2; j_gene: TRBJ2-7; d_gene: NA; abundance: once; CDR3aa: CASSLVGSNSYEQYF; CDR3nt: TGTGCCAGCAGCTTAGTCGGCAGCAACTCCTACGAGCAGTACTTC
v_gene: TRBV25-1; j_gene: TRBJ1-2; d_gene: TRBD1; abundance: NA; CDR3aa: CASSHRGQGRNYGYTF; CDR3nt: TGTGCCAGCAGTCATCGTGGACAGGGGCGCAACTATGGCTACACCTTC
v_gene: TRBV18; j_gene: TRBJ2-3; d_gene: TRBD1; abundance: NA; CDR3aa: CASSPPWTGGTDTQYF; CDR3nt: TGTGCCAGCTCACCACCCTGGACAGGGGGCACAGATACGCAGTATTTT
v_gene: TRBV10-2; j_gene: TRBJ2-7; d_gene: TRBD2; abundance: NA; CDR3aa: CASSAFSGGSYEQYF; CDR3nt: TGCGCCAGCAGTGCCTTTAGCGGGGGGAGCTACGAGCAGTACTTC
v_gene: TRBV5-1; j_gene: TRBJ2-1; d_gene: TRBD1; abundance: NA; CDR3aa: CASSPQGGSYNEQFF; CDR3nt: TGCGCCAGCAGCCCACAGGGGGGCTCCTACAATGAGCAGTTCTTC
v_gene: TRBV30; j_gene: TRBJ1-5; d_gene: TRBD1; abundance: NA; CDR3aa: CAWSVAGGTGPLNQPQHF; CDR3nt: TGTGCCTGGAGTGTAGCGGGGGGGACAGGTCCTCTAAATCAGCCCCAGCATTTT
v_gene: TRBV12-3/TRBV12-4; j_gene: TRBJ1-4; d_gene: NA; abundance: NA; CDR3aa: CASSFEGEKLFF; CDR3nt: TGTGCCAGCAGTTTTGAAGGGGAAAAACTGTTTTTT
v_gene: TRBV7-2; j_gene: TRBJ2-1; d_gene: TRBD1; abundance: NA; CDR3aa: CASSFGTGVAYNEQFF; CDR3nt: TGTGCCAGCAGCTTTGGGACAGGGGTTGCCTACAATGAGCAGTTCTTC
v_gene: TRBV7-2; j_gene: TRBJ1-6; d_gene: NA; abundance: NA; CDR3aa: CASSSNNSPLHF; CDR3nt: TGTGCCAGCAGCTCGAATAATTCACCCCTCCACTTT
v_gene: TRBV5-6; j_gene: TRBJ1-2; d_gene: NA; abundance: once; CDR3aa: CASSLGGASYTF; CDR3nt: TGTGCCAGCAGCTTGGGAGGGGCAAGCTACACCTTC
v_gene: TRBV18; j_gene: TRBJ1-1; d_gene: TRBD1; abundance: NA; CDR3aa: CASSPFRVRGTQDTEAFF; CDR3nt: TGTGCCAGCTCACCATTCCGGGTCAGGGGGACGCAGGACACTGAAGCTTTCTTT
v_gene: TRBV10-3; j_gene: TRBJ2-5; d_gene: NA; abundance: NA; CDR3aa: CAISGGIIETQYF; CDR3nt: TGTGCCATCAGTGGCGGGATAATCGAGACCCAGTACTTC
v_gene: TRBV7-2; j_gene: TRBJ1-2; d_gene: NA; abundance: NA; CDR3aa: CASSLEINYGYTF; CDR3nt: TGTGCCAGCAGCTTAGAGATTAACTATGGCTACACCTTC
v_gene: TRBV7-2; j_gene: TRBJ1-6; d_gene: NA; abundance: NA; CDR3aa: CASSLSGSGNSPLHF; CDR3nt: TGTGCCAGCAGCTTATCAGGCTCGGGGAATTCACCCCTCCACTTT
v_gene: TRBV12-3/TRBV12-4; j_gene: TRBJ1-1; d_gene: NA; abundance: NA; CDR3aa: CASSLYTNTEAFF; CDR3nt: TGTGCCAGCAGTTTGTACACGAACACTGAAGCTTTCTTT
v_gene: TRBV12-3/TRBV12-4; j_gene: TRBJ2-3; d_gene: TRBD2; abundance: NA; CDR3aa: CASQAGGPDTQYF; CDR3nt: TGTGCCAGCCAAGCGGGGGGGCCAGATACGCAGTATTTT
v_gene: TRBV9; j_gene: TRBJ1-2; d_gene: NA; abundance: medium-sized; CDR3aa: CASSAVGNPDGYTF; CDR3nt: TGTGCCAGCAGCGCAGTCGGTAACCCGGACGGCTACACCTTC
v_gene: TRBV9; j_gene: TRBJ1-4; d_gene: NA; abundance: once; CDR3aa: CASRGSGDEKLFF; CDR3nt: TGTGCCAGCAGAGGATCAGGAGATGAAAAACTGTTTTTT
v_gene: TRBV30; j_gene: TRBJ2-3; d_gene: TRBD1; abundance: NA; CDR3aa: CAWRRTGGTDTQYF; CDR3nt: TGTGCCTGGAGGAGGACAGGGGGGACAGATACGCAGTATTTT
v_gene: TRBV28; j_gene: TRBJ2-1; d_gene: TRBD1; abundance: NA; CDR3aa: CASSWIGQGRYNEQFF; CDR3nt: TGTGCCAGCAGTTGGATCGGACAGGGCAGGTACAATGAGCAGTTCTTC
v_gene: TRBV19; j_gene: TRBJ1-6; d_gene: NA; abundance: NA; CDR3aa: CASSDQTGINSPLHF; CDR3nt: TGTGCCAGTAGTGATCAGACAGGAATTAATTCACCCCTCCACTTT
v_gene: TRBV11-3; j_gene: TRBJ2-2; d_gene: TRBD1; abundance: NA; CDR3aa: CASSHPTGVTGELFF; CDR3nt: TGTGCCAGCAGCCACCCCACAGGGGTCACCGGGGAGCTGTTTTTT
v_gene: TRBV2; j_gene: TRBJ2-3; d_gene: NA; abundance: NA; CDR3aa: CASSVGTAADTQYF; CDR3nt: TGTGCCAGCAGTGTCGGGACGGCGGCAGATACGCAGTATTTT
v_gene: TRBV28; j_gene: TRBJ1-4; d_gene: TRBD1; abundance: NA; CDR3aa: CASSSHQTGDEKLFF; CDR3nt: TGTGCCAGCAGTTCACATCAGACAGGGGATGAAAAACTGTTTTTT
v_gene: TRBV11-2; j_gene: TRBJ1-1; d_gene: NA; abundance: NA; CDR3aa: CASSFAGSQNTEAFF; CDR3nt: TGTGCCAGCAGCTTCGCTGGTTCACAGAACACTGAAGCTTTCTTT
v_gene: TRBV28; j_gene: TRBJ1-5; d_gene: NA; abundance: NA; CDR3aa: CASSLSVPNQPQHF; CDR3nt: TGTGCCAGCAGTTTATCCGTACCCAATCAGCCCCAGCATTTT
v_gene: TRBV6-6; j_gene: TRBJ1-4; d_gene: TRBD1; abundance: NA; CDR3aa: CASRQYGTAVNEKLFF; CDR3nt: TGTGCCAGCAGGCAATACGGGACAGCGGTTAATGAAAAACTGTTTTTT
v_gene: TRBV5-1; j_gene: TRBJ2-2; d_gene: NA; abundance: NA; CDR3aa: CASSLFSGPATGELFF; CDR3nt: TGCGCCAGCAGCTTGTTTAGCGGCCCCGCTACCGGGGAGCTGTTTTTT
v_gene: TRBV6-4; j_gene: TRBJ1-1; d_gene: NA; abundance: NA; CDR3aa: CASRNNGNTEAFF; CDR3nt: TGTGCCAGCAGGAATAACGGAAACACTGAAGCTTTCTTT
v_gene: TRBV24-1; j_gene: TRBJ2-2; d_gene: NA; abundance: NA; CDR3aa: CATSNAGAPTGELFF; CDR3nt: TGTGCCACCAGTAATGCAGGGGCCCCCACCGGGGAGCTGTTTTTT
v_gene: TRBV7-3; j_gene: TRBJ1-2; d_gene: NA; abundance: NA; CDR3aa: CASSLSTGYGYTF; CDR3nt: TGTGCCAGCAGCTTAAGTACGGGGTATGGCTACACCTTC
v_gene: TRBV19; j_gene: TRBJ2-1; d_gene: TRBD1; abundance: NA; CDR3aa: CASSPTGQGGLIEQFF; CDR3nt: TGTGCCAGTAGTCCGACAGGACAGGGGGGCCTTATTGAGCAGTTCTTC
v_gene: TRBV6-5; j_gene: TRBJ2-7; d_gene: TRBD1; abundance: NA; CDR3aa: CASSYDRDYEQYF; CDR3nt: TGTGCCAGCAGTTACGACAGGGATTACGAGCAGTACTTC
v_gene: TRBV11-2; j_gene: TRBJ1-1; d_gene: NA; abundance: NA; CDR3aa: CASSPRVQGHTEAFF; CDR3nt: TGTGCCAGCAGCCCCAGGGTGCAGGGGCACACTGAAGCTTTCTTT